The sequence of this TCR beta chain was determined in a study of OX40 agonist ivuxolimab in advanced cancers. Only in-frame clones appear in the TCRdb table, and some are missing; sequencing was by immunoSEQ multiplex PCR. The sample shows about 52,000 clones, 85% to 90% of them seen only once. In regard to this clone: What it binds is unknown.

The study's findings and limits: CD4+ T cells averaged fewer expanded clones than CD8+ T cells.

CDR3 size: 15 residues. Germline CDR1 is SGHRS and CDR2 is YFSETQ. Trimming removed 0 bases from V and 8 bases from J, with 15 bases in between. This material consisted of CD4+ or CD8+ T cells sorted from blood, taken in a trial of the OX40 agonist ivuxolimab. This rearrangement joins TRBV5-1 to TRBJ1-3; D perhaps matches TRBD1 (6 bases). The clonotype comes from an adult with an advanced solid tumor such as melanoma, head and neck, liver or kidney cancer. The CDR3 DNA reads TGCGCCAGCAGCTTGGTGGGATCAGAGGGGGACACCATATATTTT. It codes for CASSLVGSEGDTIYF.